The 28 T cell receptor beta chains in this list originate from one sample, sequenced in a study of Graves' ophthalmopathy and Graves' hyperthyroidism. RNA transcripts served as template for amplifying TCR beta CDR3 sequences. HTBI primers primed a first-round RT-PCR, and a second-round multiplex PCR followed. TCRdb independently ran MiXCR on the multiplex PCR reads; one entry per CDR3 protein. This table holds 300,000 to 500,000 distinct CDR3 sequences, less than 20% found once. The sequencing sample was made of peripheral blood. All receptors derive from a woman under 30 with stable Graves' hyperthyroidism.

There are many counts of this clonotype. The chain carries TRBV12-3 or TRBV12-4 and TRBJ1-5; D gene ambiguous. The length of the CDR3 is 14 residues. V lost 8 bases to trimming and J lost 7 bases, with 18 bases between them. DNA for the CDR3: TGTGCCAGCTCCGAAGAGGGAGGGTTACAGCCCCAGCATTTT. Translating gives CASSEEGGLQPQHF.

Many counts were recorded for this clonotype. The chain couples TRBV19 to TRBJ1-2, with TRBD1 matching over 8 bases. The CDR3 sequence is 14 residues long. The germline V gene has CDR1 LNHDA and CDR2 SQIVND (reference sequence). The junction had 2 bases not matched to a gene; V was cut back by 3 bases and J by 2 bases. The CDR3 loop is CASSMGTGNYGYTF. CDR3 bases: TGTGCCAGTAGTATGGGGACAGGAAACTATGGCTACACCTTC.

In its sample, this clonotype was seen many times. The chain couples TRBV7-3 to TRBJ1-1, with TRBD1 as a possible D gene (6 bases). V was pared by 5 bases and J by 3 bases, with 13 bases between. Germline CDR1 reads SGHTA; CDR2 reads FQGTGA. This CDR3 is 14 amino acids long. The CDR3 loop is CASSEGGVDTEAFF. CDR3 nucleotide sequence: TGTGCCAGCAGCGAAGGGGGGGTTGACACTGAAGCTTTCTTT.

This clonotype was recorded at least ten times. J is TRBJ1-5 and V is TRBV2; D gene uncertain. The CDR3 is made up of 13 amino acids. The germline gives CDR1 SNHLY, CDR2 FYNNEI. The V end was cut by 6 bases, the J end by 7 bases, with 13 bases between. CDR3 sequence: CASSLLGWQPQHF. Written as DNA, the CDR3 is TGTGCCAGCAGCCTGCTAGGTTGGCAGCCCCAGCATTTT.

This clonotype appeared many times. The chain joins TRBV12-3 or TRBV12-4 to TRBJ1-2, with 7 positions matching TRBD1. This CDR3 has 16 amino acids. V lost 1 base and J lost 0; bases outside the gene matches: 5. This chain's CDR3 is CASSLVQGGPNYGYTF. In DNA, the CDR3 is TGTGCCAGCAGTTTAGTTCAGGGGGGACCTAACTATGGCTACACCTTC.

The table lists this clonotype with many counts. CDR3 sequence: CASSLIKRGGETQYF. CDR3 sequence (DNA): TGTGCCAGCAGCTTAATCAAGCGGGGGGGCGAGACCCAGTACTTC. This chain links TRBV7-9 with TRBJ2-5; 10 nucleotides match TRBD2. With 2 bases clipped from V and 5 bases from J, the junction kept 5 bases outside the gene matches. Germline CDR1 SEHNR, CDR2 FQNEAQ (reference sequence). The CDR3 extends over 15 amino acids.

The J gene is TRBJ1-1, the V gene TRBV12-3 or TRBV12-4; D gene uncertain. Trimming removed 5 bases at V and 6 bases at J, with 13 bases between. The CDR3 sequence is 13 residues long. CDR3 nucleotide sequence: TGTGCCAGCAGTGTAGAAGCGGGAGCTGAAGCTTTCTTT. It specifies CASSVEAGAEAFF.

This clonotype was seen at least ten times. The rearrangement links TRBV5-6 to TRBJ1-2, with D possibly being TRBD1 (5 bases). V was shortened by 2 bases and J by 8 bases, with 13 bases between the two germline ends. The CDR3 extends over 13 amino acids. Germline V CDR1 and CDR2: SGHDT, YYEEEE. The CDR3 protein is CASSLFGAPGYTF. DNA for the CDR3: TGTGCCAGCAGCTTATTCGGGGCGCCCGGCTACACCTTC.

The chain links TRBV20-1 to TRBJ2-7; 8 bases match TRBD1. J lost 0 bases, V lost 6 bases, and 7 bases had no gene match. The V gene's germline CDR1 is DFQATT and CDR2 SNEGSKA (reference sequence). The CDR3 is made up of 14 amino acids. The CDR3 DNA reads as TGCAGTGCCCTCCGGACAGGGAGCTCCTACGAGCAGTACTTC. Amino acid sequence: CSALRTGSSYEQYF.

V is TRBV19 and J is TRBJ2-5, with D uncertain. V gave up 3 bases and J gave up 5 bases, with 7 bases separating them. The CDR3 is made up of 12 amino acids. Germline V gene data show CDR1 as LNHDA and CDR2 as SQIVND (reference sequence). The CDR3 nucleotides read TGTGCCAGTAGTATGTCTTCGGAGACCCAGTACTTC. Translated, it gives CASSMSSETQYF. Complete variable domain (other parts from reference TRBV19 and TRBJ2-5): DGGITQSPKYLFRKEGQNVTLSCEQNLNHDAMYWYRQDPGQGLRLIYYSQIVNDFQKGDIAEGYSVSREKKESFPLTVTSAQKNPTAFYLCASSMSSETQYFGPGTRLLVL.

This clonotype was seen at least ten times. The J gene is TRBJ1-1, the V gene TRBV10-3; D ambiguous. The CDR3 covers 15 residues. V lost 6 bases and J lost 1, with 15 bases in between. Germline V gene data show CDR1 as ENHRY and CDR2 as SYGVKD. The chain's CDR3 is CAISDPPFSNTEAFF. The CDR3 DNA sequence: TGTGCCATCAGCGATCCACCATTCTCGAACACTGAAGCTTTCTTT.

This clonotype was detected ten times or more. V is TRBV11-2 and J is TRBJ2-2, with 7 bases aligning to TRBD2. V gave up 6 bases and J gave up 0 bases; unmatched junction bases: 7. This CDR3 is built from 16 residues. The germline CDR1 and CDR2 sequences are SGHAT and FQNNGV. The CDR3 spells CASRTRLAANTGELFF. CDR3 bases: TGTGCCAGCAGAACGCGACTAGCCGCGAACACCGGGGAGCTGTTTTTT.

In its sample, this clonotype was seen many times. V is TRBV27 and J is TRBJ1-2; 9 bases fit TRBD1. The CDR3 extends over 19 amino acids. Trimming removed 2 bases from V and 2 bases from J; junction bases left unmatched: 15. Germline loops: CDR1 MNHEY, CDR2 SMNVEV (reference sequence). The CDR3 nucleotides are TGTGCCAGCAGTTTAGTCCGCTGGGTGGGGACAGGGACCAACTATGGCTACACCTTC. Protein product: CASSLVRWVGTGTNYGYTF.

Many counts were recorded for this clonotype. The chain carries TRBV19 and TRBJ1-5, with TRBD1 identical over 8 bases. Per germline, CDR1 LNHDA and CDR2 SQIVND (reference sequence). Germline trimming cut 3 bases from V and 6 bases from J; bases unmatched to any gene: 4. The CDR3 covers 14 residues. The CDR3 loop reads CASSILDRGQPQHF. As DNA, the CDR3 is TGTGCCAGTAGTATCCTAGACAGGGGTCAGCCCCAGCATTTT.

The chain uses TRBV12-3 or TRBV12-4 and TRBJ1-1; 9 positions match TRBD1. The V gene end was trimmed by 0 bases and the J gene end by 0 bases; junction bases not matched to a gene: 8. The CDR3 is 18 residues long. The DNA of the CDR3 is TGTGCCAGCAGTTTAGCCCCCGGGACAGGGCTCATGAACACTGAAGCTTTCTTT. It encodes CASSLAPGTGLMNTEAFF.

There are many counts of this clonotype. The chain links TRBV7-2 to TRBJ1-1; tentative D call: TRBD1 (5 bases). The germline gives CDR1 SGHTA, CDR2 FQGNSA. This CDR3 has 18 residues. The V and J ends lost 0 bases and 4 bases respectively, with 21 bases between them. The CDR3 protein is CASSLAHFTRERSTEAFF. DNA of the CDR3: TGTGCCAGCAGCTTAGCGCACTTCACCAGGGAACGATCCACTGAAGCTTTCTTT.

This clonotype came up a few times. This chain connects TRBV6-2 or TRBV6-3 to TRBJ2-6, with TRBD1 identical over 7 bases. Germline V gene lookup returns CDR1 MNHEY and CDR2 SVGEGT. The J segment lost 0 bases and the V segment lost 5 bases, leaving 10 bases of the junction unmatched. The CDR3 consists of 18 residues. The CDR3 is CASSRQQGVFSGANVLTF. The CDR3, as DNA: TGTGCCAGCAGTCGTCAGCAGGGGGTCTTCTCTGGGGCCAACGTCCTGACTTTC.

This clonotype occurred many times. The chain links TRBV4-1 to TRBJ2-7; possible D gene TRBD2, 5 bases. The CDR3 is 12 amino acids. CDR1 MGHRA and CDR2 YSYEKL come from the germline V gene. V gave up 3 bases and J gave up 5 bases, with 8 bases separating them. The CDR3 here is CASSQTRDEQYF. The CDR3 DNA is TGCGCCAGCAGCCAGACGAGGGACGAGCAGTACTTC.

This clonotype was detected only a few times. The chain links TRBV4-2 to TRBJ1-2, with D unclear. With 3 bases removed from V and 4 bases from J, the gap between germline ends came to 15 bases. The germline gives CDR1 LGHNA, CDR2 YNFKEQ. CDR3 length: 15 residues. The CDR3 spells CASSHLPGGGYGYTF. The CDR3 region has the DNA TGTGCCAGCAGCCATCTTCCGGGTGGTGGCTATGGCTACACCTTC.

There are many counts of this clonotype. The CDR3 loop reads CASSYRASGANVLTF. In DNA, the CDR3 is TGTGCCAGCAGTTACAGGGCTTCTGGGGCCAACGTCCTGACTTTC. This chain connects TRBV12-3 or TRBV12-4 to TRBJ2-6, with TRBD1 as a possible D gene (6 bases). The ends were cut back, 4 bases at V and 1 base at J, with 8 bases in the middle. CDR3 length: 15 residues.

This clonotype occurred many times. V and J are TRBV20-1 and TRBJ1-2; possible D gene TRBD1, 5 bases. From germline, CDR1 is DFQATT and CDR2 SNEGSKA (reference sequence). V gave up 3 bases and J gave up 5 bases, with 10 bases separating them. The CDR3 is 12 amino acids. The CDR3 coding sequence is TGCAGTGCTAGTCGACAGTCTTATGGCTACACCTTC. It is translated as CSASRQSYGYTF.

In its sample, this clonotype was seen many times. The chain combines TRBV7-2 with TRBJ2-5; D not certain. Germline V CDR1 and CDR2: SGHTA, FQGNSA. V gave up 5 bases and J gave up 5 bases, with 18 bases separating them. The CDR3 is 15 residues long. This CDR3 reads CASSANGRMLETQYF. Written as DNA, the CDR3 is TGTGCCAGCAGCGCCAACGGCAGGATGTTGGAGACCCAGTACTTC. The full variable domain, completed using reference TRBV7-2 and TRBJ2-5, is GAGVSQSPSNKVTEKGKDVELRCDPISGHTALYWYRQSLGQGLEFLIYFQGNSAPDKSGLPSDRFSAERTGGSVSTLTIQRTQQEDSAVYLCASSANGRMLETQYFGPGTRLLVL.

At least ten counts were recorded for this clonotype. The genes are TRBV2 and TRBJ1-1, with D uncertain. The V and J ends lost 7 bases and 5 bases respectively, with 17 bases between them. CDR3 length: 14 amino acids. Germline CDR1 and CDR2: SNHLY and FYNNEI. In DNA, the CDR3 is TGTGCCAGCATATGGTCTCAGAGAGGAACTGAAGCTTTCTTT. Translating gives CASIWSQRGTEAFF.

This clonotype was detected ten times or more. V is TRBV2 and J is TRBJ2-7; D is ambiguous. Trimming stripped 5 bases from V and 5 bases from J, with 16 bases between. Germline V gene data show CDR1 as SNHLY and CDR2 as FYNNEI. The CDR3 has 14 amino acids. The CDR3 loop reads CASSKLRILHEQYF. DNA for the CDR3: TGTGCCAGCAGTAAGCTCCGGATCCTCCACGAGCAGTACTTC.

This clonotype came up many times. The chain joins TRBV6-1 to TRBJ1-2, with TRBD1 matching 9 bases. The CDR3 is made up of 13 amino acids. V shed 6 bases and J 8 bases; nucleotides not matched to a gene: 7. CDR1 and CDR2 (germline): MNHNS, SASEGT. CDR3 protein: CASRPGTGRGYTF. In DNA form, the CDR3 reads TGTGCCAGCAGGCCCGGGACAGGGCGCGGCTACACCTTC.

Many counts were recorded for this clonotype. The chain couples TRBV6-5 to TRBJ1-1; D ambiguous. CDR3 size: 13 residues. The germline gives CDR1 MNHEY, CDR2 SVGAGI. V was pared by 4 bases and J by 1 base, with 7 bases between. CDR3 amino acids: CASSFDKNTEAFF. The CDR3 DNA sequence: TGTGCCAGCAGTTTCGACAAGAACACTGAAGCTTTCTTT.

The table lists this clonotype with many counts. Relative to the germline gene, one junction end is altered; a read error may explain this. The CDR3 here is CASSKGTGGDDEQYF. The DNA for the CDR3 is TGTGCTAGCAGCAAAGGGACAGGGGGAGATGACGAGCAGTACTTC. The chain recombines TRBV7-7 with TRBJ2-7, with 11 bases that match TRBD1. The CDR3 length is 15 residues. The V gene's germline CDR1 is SSHAT and CDR2 FNYEAQ (reference sequence).

This clonotype was counted many times. The V gene is TRBV20-1, the J gene TRBJ2-5; tentatively, D is TRBD1 (5 bases). V lost 3 bases and J lost 5, with 13 bases in between. Germline CDR1 is DFQATT and CDR2 is SNEGSKA (reference sequence). CDR3 length: 13 residues. CDR3 nucleotides: TGCAGTGCTAGGGAAGGGGAAAAGGAGACCCAGTACTTC. This sequence encodes CSAREGEKETQYF.